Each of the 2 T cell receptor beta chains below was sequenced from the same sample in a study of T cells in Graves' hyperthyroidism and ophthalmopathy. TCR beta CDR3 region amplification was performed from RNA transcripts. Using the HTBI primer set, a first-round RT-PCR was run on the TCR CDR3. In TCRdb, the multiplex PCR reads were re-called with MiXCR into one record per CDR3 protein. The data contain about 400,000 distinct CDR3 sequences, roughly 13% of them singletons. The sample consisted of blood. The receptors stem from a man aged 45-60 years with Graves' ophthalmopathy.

The CDR3 here is CASSLDSGGAHSYEQYF. CDR3 coding DNA: TGCGCCAGCAGCTTGGATTCTGGGGGGGCTCACTCCTACGAGCAGTACTTC. The chain combines TRBV5-1 with TRBJ2-7; D perhaps matches TRBD2 (7 bases). The CDR3 runs 17 residues. Germline CDR1 reads SGHRS; CDR2 reads YFSETQ. Trimming removed 0 bases at V and 0 bases at J, with 16 bases between.

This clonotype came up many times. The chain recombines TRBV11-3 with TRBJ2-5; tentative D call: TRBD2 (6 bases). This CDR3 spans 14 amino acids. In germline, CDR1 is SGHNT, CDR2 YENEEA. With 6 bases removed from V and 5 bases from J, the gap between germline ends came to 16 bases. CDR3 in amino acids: CASSRGIPPETQYF. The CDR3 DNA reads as TGTGCCAGCAGTCGCGGGATACCCCCGGAGACCCAGTACTTC.